This TCR beta chain originates from a study of blood T cell repertoires in COVID-19. Profiling relied on immunoSEQ multiplex PCR, and the TCRdb table lists in-frame clones only, not all of them. The sample records 95,000 to 150,000 clones, around two thirds being singletons. CDR3 length: 16 amino acids. The ends were cut back, 0 bases at V and 5 bases at J, with 17 bases in the middle. Germline values: CDR1 WNHNN, CDR2 SYGVQD (reference sequence). The sample taken for sequencing was peripheral blood. The chain uses TRBV10-1 and TRBJ2-7, with a weak D call TRBD1 (6 bases). The TCR sequence derives from a woman between 65 and 79 years old with acute or convalescent COVID-19. The CDR3 loop reads CASSESWGRGSNEQYF. The DNA for the CDR3 is TGCGCCAGCAGTGAGTCTTGGGGCAGGGGTTCTAACGAGCAGTACTTC.